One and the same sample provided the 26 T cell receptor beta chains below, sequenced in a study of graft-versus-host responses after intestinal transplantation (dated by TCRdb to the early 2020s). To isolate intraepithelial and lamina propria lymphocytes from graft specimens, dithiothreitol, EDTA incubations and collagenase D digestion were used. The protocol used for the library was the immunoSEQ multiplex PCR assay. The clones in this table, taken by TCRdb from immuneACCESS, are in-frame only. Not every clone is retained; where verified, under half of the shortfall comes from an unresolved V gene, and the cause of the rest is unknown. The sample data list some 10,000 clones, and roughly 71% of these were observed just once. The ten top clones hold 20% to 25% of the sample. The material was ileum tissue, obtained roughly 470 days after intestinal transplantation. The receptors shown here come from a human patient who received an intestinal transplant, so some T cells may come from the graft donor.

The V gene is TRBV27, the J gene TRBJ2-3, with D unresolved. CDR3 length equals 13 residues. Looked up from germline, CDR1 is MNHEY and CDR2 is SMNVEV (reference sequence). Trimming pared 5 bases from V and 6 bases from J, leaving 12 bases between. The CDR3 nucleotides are TGTGCCAGCAGTCCCGATGCCGGTGATACGCAGTATTTT. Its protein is CASSPDAGDTQYF.

CDR3 bases: TGTGCCAGCAGTTTATGTCTGGGGGGGTACGAGCAGTACTTC. Its protein product is CASSLCLGGYEQYF. V usage is TRBV27 and J usage is TRBJ2-5; 7 bases align to TRBD2. Matching the DNA end better, TRBJ2-7 makes the J call doubtful. The length of the CDR3 is 14 residues. CDR1 is MNHEY, CDR2 SMNVEV, per germline (reference sequence).

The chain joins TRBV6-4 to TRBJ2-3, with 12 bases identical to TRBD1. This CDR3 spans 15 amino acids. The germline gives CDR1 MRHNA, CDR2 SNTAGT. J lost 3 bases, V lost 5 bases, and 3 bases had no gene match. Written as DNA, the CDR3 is TGTGCCAGCAGTTCGGGACAGGGGGCTACAGATACGCAGTATTTT. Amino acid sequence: CASSSGQGATDTQYF.

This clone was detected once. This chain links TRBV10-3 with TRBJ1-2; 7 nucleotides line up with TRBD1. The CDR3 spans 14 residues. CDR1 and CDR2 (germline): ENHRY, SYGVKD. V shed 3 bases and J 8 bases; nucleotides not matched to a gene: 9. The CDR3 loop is CAISERQGGEGYTF. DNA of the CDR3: TGTGCCATCAGTGAACGACAGGGCGGCGAAGGCTACACCTTC.

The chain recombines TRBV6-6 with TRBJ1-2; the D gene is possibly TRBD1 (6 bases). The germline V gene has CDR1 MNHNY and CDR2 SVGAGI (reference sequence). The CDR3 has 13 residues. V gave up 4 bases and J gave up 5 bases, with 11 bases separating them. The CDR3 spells CASSLGQQYGYTF. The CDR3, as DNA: TGTGCCAGCAGTTTAGGACAGCAGTATGGCTACACCTTC.

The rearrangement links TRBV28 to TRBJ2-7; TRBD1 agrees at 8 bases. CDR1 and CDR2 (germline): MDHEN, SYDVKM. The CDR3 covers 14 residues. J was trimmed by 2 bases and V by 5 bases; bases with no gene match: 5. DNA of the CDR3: TGTGCCAGCAGTCGACAGGGGCCGCCCTACGAGCAGTACTTC. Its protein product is CASSRQGPPYEQYF.

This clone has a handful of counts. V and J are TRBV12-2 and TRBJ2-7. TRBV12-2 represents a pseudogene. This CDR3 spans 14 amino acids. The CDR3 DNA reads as TGTGCAAGTCGCCCTCGGGCGGTGGTCTACGAGCAGTACTTC. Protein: CASRPRAVVYEQYF.

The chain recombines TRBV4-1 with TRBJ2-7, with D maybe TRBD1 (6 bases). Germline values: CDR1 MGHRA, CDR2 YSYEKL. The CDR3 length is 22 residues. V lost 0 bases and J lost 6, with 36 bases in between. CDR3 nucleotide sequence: TGCGCCAGCAGCCAAGACCCATCGACATCCCGCCGGTGGGCGGCAGGGGTGGTCGAGCAGTACTTC. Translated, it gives CASSQDPSTSRRWAAGVVEQYF.

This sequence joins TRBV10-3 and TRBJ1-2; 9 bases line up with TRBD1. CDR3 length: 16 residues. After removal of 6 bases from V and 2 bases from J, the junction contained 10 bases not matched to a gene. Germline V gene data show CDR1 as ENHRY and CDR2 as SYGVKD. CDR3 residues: CAISDPGQGGNYGYTF. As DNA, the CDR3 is TGTGCCATCAGCGACCCGGGACAGGGAGGGAACTATGGCTACACCTTC.

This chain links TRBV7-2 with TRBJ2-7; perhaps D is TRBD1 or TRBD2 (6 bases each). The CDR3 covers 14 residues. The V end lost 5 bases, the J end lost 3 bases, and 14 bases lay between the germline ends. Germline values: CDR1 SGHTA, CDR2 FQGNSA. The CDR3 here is CASSPRGGYYEQYF. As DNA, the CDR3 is TGTGCCAGCAGCCCCCGAGGGGGGTACTACGAGCAGTACTTC.

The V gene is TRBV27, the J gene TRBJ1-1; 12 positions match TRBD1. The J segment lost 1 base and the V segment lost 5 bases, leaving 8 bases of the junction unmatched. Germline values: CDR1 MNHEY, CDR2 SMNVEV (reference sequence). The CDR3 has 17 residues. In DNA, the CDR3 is TGTGCCAGCAGTCTCGGGACAGGGGGCCCCCGGAACACTGAAGCTTTCTTT. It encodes CASSLGTGGPRNTEAFF.

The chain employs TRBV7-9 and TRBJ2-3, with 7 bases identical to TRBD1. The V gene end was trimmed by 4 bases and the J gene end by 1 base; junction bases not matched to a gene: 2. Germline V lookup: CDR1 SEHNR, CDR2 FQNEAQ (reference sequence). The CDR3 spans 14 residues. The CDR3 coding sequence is TGTGCCAGCAGCTACGGACAGGGCACAGATACGCAGTATTTT. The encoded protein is CASSYGQGTDTQYF.

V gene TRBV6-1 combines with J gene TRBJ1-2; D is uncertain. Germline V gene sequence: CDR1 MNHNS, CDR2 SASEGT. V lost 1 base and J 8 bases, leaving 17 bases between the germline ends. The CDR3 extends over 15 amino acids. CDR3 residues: CASSEVFPRRVGYTF. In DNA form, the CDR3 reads TGTGCCAGCAGTGAAGTGTTTCCCCGGCGGGTAGGCTACACCTTC.

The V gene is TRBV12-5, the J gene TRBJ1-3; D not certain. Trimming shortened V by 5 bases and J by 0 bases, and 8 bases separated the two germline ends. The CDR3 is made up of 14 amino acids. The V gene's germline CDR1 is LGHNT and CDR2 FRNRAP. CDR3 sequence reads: CASGTDYSGNTIYF. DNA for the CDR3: TGTGCTAGTGGTACCGACTACTCTGGAAACACCATATATTTT. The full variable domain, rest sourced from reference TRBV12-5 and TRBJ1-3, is DARVTQTPRHKVTEMGQEVTMRCQPILGHNTVFWYRQTMMQGLELLAYFRNRAPLDDSGMPKDRFSAEMPDATLATLKIQPSEPRDSAVYFCASGTDYSGNTIYFGEGSWLTVV.

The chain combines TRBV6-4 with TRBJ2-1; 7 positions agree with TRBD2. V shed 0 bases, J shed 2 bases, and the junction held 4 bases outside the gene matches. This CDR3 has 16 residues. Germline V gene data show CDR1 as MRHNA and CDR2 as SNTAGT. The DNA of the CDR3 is TGTGCCAGCAGTGACTCGAGCGGGGCCCCCTACAATGAGCAGTTCTTC. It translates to CASSDSSGAPYNEQFF.

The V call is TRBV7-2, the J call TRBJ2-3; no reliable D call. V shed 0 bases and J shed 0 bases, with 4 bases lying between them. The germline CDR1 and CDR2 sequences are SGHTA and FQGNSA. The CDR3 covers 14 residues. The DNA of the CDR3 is TGTGCCAGCAGCTTAGCGACTAGCACAGATACGCAGTATTTT. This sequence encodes CASSLATSTDTQYF.

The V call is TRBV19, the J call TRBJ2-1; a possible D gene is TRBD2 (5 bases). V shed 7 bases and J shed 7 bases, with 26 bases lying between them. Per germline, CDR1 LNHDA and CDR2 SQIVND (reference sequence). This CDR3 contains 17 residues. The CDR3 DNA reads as TGTGCCAGTAATATGGGGTCAATGTGGACTCTTAAAAATGAGCAGTTCTTC. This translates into CASNMGSMWTLKNEQFF. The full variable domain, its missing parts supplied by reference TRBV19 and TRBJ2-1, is DGGITQSPKYLFRKEGQNVTLSCEQNLNHDAMYWYRQDPGQGLRLIYYSQIVNDFQKGDIAEGYSVSREKKESFPLTVTSAQKNPTAFYLCASNMGSMWTLKNEQFFGPGTRLTVL.

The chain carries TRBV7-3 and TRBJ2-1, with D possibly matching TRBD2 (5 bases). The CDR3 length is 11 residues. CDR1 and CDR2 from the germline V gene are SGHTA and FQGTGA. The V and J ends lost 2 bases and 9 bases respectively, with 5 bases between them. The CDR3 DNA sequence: TGTGCCAGCAGCTTAGGGAGTGAGCAGTTCTTC. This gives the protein CASSLGSEQFF.

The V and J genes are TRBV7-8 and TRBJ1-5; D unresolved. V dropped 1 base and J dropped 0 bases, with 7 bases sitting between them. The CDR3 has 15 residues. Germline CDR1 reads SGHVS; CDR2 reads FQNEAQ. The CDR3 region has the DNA TGTGCCAGCAGCTTAGAGGATACTAGCAATCAGCCCCAGCATTTT. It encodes CASSLEDTSNQPQHF. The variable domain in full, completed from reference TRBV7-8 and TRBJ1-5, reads GAGVSQSPRYKVAKRGQDVALRCDPISGHVSLFWYQQALGQGPEFLTYFQNEAQLDKSGLPSDRFFAERPEGSVSTLKIQRTQQEDSAVYLCASSLEDTSNQPQHFGDGTRLSIL.

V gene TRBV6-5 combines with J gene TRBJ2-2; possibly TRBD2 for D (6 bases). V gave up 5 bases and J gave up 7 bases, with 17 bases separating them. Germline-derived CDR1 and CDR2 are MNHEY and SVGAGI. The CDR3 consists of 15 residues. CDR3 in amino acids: CASSPEEGVSGELFF. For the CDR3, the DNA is TGTGCCAGCAGTCCGGAGGAGGGCGTCAGCGGGGAGCTGTTTTTT.

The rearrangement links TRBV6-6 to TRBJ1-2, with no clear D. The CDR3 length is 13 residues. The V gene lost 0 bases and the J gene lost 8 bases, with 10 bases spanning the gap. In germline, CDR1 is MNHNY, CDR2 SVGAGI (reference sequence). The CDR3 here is CASSYSGFRGYTF. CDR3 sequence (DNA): TGTGCCAGCAGTTACTCGGGGTTTCGCGGCTACACCTTC.

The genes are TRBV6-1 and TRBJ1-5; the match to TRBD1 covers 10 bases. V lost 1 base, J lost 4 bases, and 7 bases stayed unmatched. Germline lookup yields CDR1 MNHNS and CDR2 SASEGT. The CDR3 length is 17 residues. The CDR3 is CASSEGRWDRGNQPQHF. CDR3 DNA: TGTGCCAGCAGTGAAGGCCGATGGGACAGGGGAAATCAGCCCCAGCATTTT.

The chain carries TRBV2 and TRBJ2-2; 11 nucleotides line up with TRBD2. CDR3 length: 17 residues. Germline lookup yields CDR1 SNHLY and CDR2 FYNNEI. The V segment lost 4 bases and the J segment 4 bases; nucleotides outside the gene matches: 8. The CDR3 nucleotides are TGTGCCAGCAGTGGGCTAGCGGGGGGCGGGATCACCGGGGAGCTGTTTTTT. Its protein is CASSGLAGGGITGELFF.

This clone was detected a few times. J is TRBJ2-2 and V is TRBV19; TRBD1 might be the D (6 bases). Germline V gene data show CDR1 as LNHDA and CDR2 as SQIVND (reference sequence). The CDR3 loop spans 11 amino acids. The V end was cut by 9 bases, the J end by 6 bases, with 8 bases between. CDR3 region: CARRQAGELFF. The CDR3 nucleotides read TGTGCCAGAAGACAGGCCGGGGAGCTGTTTTTT. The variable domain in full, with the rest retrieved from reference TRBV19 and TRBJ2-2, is DGGITQSPKYLFRKEGQNVTLSCEQNLNHDAMYWYRQDPGQGLRLIYYSQIVNDFQKGDIAEGYSVSREKKESFPLTVTSAQKNPTAFYLCARRQAGELFFGEGSRLTVL.

This chain's CDR3 is CASSYRQSDGYTF. As DNA, the CDR3 is TGTGCCAGCAGTTACCGCCAGAGCGATGGCTACACCTTC. V usage is TRBV6-5 and J usage is TRBJ1-2; no definite D call. CDR3 length equals 13 residues. V gave up 2 bases and J gave up 6 bases, with 10 bases separating them. Germline V CDR1 and CDR2: MNHEY, SVGAGI.

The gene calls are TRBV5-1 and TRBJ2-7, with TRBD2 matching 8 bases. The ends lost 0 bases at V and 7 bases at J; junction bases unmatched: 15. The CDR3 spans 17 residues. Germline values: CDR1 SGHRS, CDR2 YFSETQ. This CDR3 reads CASSLVRGGSPAGEQYF. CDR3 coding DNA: TGCGCCAGCAGCTTGGTGCGCGGGGGGTCTCCGGCGGGTGAGCAGTACTTC.